A selection of T cell receptor beta chains follows, all from one sample in a study of cytomegalovirus exposure and HLA in healthy donors. Sequenced by immunoSEQ multiplex PCR; TCRdb stores in-frame clones only, minus some. The table lists hundreds of thousands of clones, 65% to 90% of them singletons. The material sequenced was PBMCs. These receptors originate from a girl aged 5-17 years in good health and CMV-seronegative. The CDR3 runs from the conserved cysteine through the conserved F or W. The D gene is left open where the match is weak. Not all rows give a size; the values are once, few, many and, for expanded clones, a class.

>TRBD1|TRBV10-3|TRBJ2-7|NA
CAISESGPGTVYEQYF
TGTGCCATCAGTGAGTCCGGGCCCGGGACAGTCTACGAGCAGTACTTC
>TRBD1|TRBV29-1|TRBJ1-3|NA
CSVTGAGNTIYF
TGCAGCGTAACAGGGGCTGGAAACACCATATATTTT
>NA|TRBV19|TRBJ1-2|NA
CASKPFEGDQNFYGYTF
TGTGCCAGTAAGCCATTCGAGGGCGACCAAAACTTCTATGGCTACACCTTC
>TRBD1|TRBV4-1|TRBJ2-7|NA
CASSQPGTVEQYF
TGCGCCAGCAGCCAGCCGGGGACAGTCGAGCAGTACTTC
>NA|TRBV7-9|TRBJ2-1|NA
CSSQFYNEQFF
TGTTCCAGTCAATTCTACAATGAGCAGTTCTTC
>TRBD2|TRBV19|TRBJ2-1|NA
CASSLSGRSYNEQFF
TGTGCCAGTAGTCTTAGCGGGAGGTCCTACAATGAGCAGTTCTTC
>NA|TRBV9|TRBJ1-1|once
CASSVGGSTEAFF
TGTGCCAGCAGCGTTGGGGGGAGCACTGAAGCTTTCTTT
>TRBD2|TRBV15|TRBJ2-7|NA
CATRTAGAPSYEQYF
TGTGCCACCAGGACCGCGGGAGCGCCATCCTACGAGCAGTACTTC
>TRBD2|TRBV6-1|TRBJ2-7|NA
CASSTLAGEAYEQYF
TGTGCCAGCAGTACACTAGCGGGAGAGGCCTACGAGCAGTACTTC
>NA|TRBV27|TRBJ1-5|NA
CASSLRPGHSNQPQHF
TGTGCCAGCAGTTTACGGCCAGGGCATAGCAATCAGCCCCAGCATTTT
>NA|TRBV4-1|TRBJ1-1|NA
CASSQERTGNTEAFF
TGCGCCAGCAGCCAGGAAAGAACAGGAAACACTGAAGCTTTCTTT
>NA|TRBV11-2|TRBJ2-5|NA
CASTPMGALEETQYF
TGTGCCAGCACCCCCATGGGAGCGTTGGAGGAGACCCAGTACTTC
>NA|TRBV27|TRBJ1-5|NA
CASSPGLLNQPQHF
TGTGCCAGCAGTCCAGGACTGTTGAATCAGCCCCAGCATTTT
>TRBD2|TRBV4-2|TRBJ2-6|NA
CASSQVRRGEGQGRGANVLTF
TGTGCCAGCAGCCAAGTAAGGCGGGGGGAGGGTCAGGGTCGTGGGGCCAACGTCCTGACTTTC
>NA|TRBV29-1|TRBJ1-2|few
CSVLPDGAKGRGYTF
TGCAGCGTACTTCCCGATGGGGCGAAGGGGCGCGGCTACACCTTC
>TRBD2|TRBV5-4|TRBJ2-3|NA
CASSSGLAESTDTQYF
TGTGCCAGCAGCTCCGGACTAGCGGAGAGCACAGATACGCAGTATTTT
>TRBD1|TRBV27|TRBJ1-2|NA
CASRTGDPRLGIRSGYTF
TGTGCCAGCAGAACAGGGGACCCCCGATTAGGCATTCGTAGTGGCTACACCTTC
>TRBD1|TRBV25-1|TRBJ2-5|few
CASSPPGTGGRETQYF
TGTGCCAGCAGCCCGCCGGGGACAGGGGGCCGGGAGACCCAGTACTTC
>NA|TRBV5-1|TRBJ1-1|NA
CASSGGGGQNTEAFF
TGCGCCAGCAGCGGGGGGGGAGGCCAGAACACTGAAGCTTTCTTT
>NA|TRBV2|TRBJ1-1|NA
CASSRDSPVSNTEAFF
TGTGCCAGCAGTCGAGACAGCCCGGTATCGAACACTGAAGCTTTCTTT
>NA|TRBV5-4|TRBJ2-1|NA
CASSRWGQNNEQFF
TGTGCCAGCAGCAGATGGGGACAAAACAATGAGCAGTTCTTC
>NA|TRBV28|TRBJ1-6|NA
CASSLIRVEFFESPLHF
TGTGCCAGCAGTTTAATCAGGGTTGAATTCTTCGAGTCACCCCTCCACTTT
>TRBD1|TRBV11-2|TRBJ2-3|few
CASSLQAGGQDTQYF
TGTGCCAGCAGCTTACAGGCAGGGGGCCAGGATACGCAGTATTTT
>NA|TRBV27|TRBJ2-1|NA
CASSLSRGRLVDEQFF
TGTGCCAGCAGCCTAAGTAGGGGTCGGTTAGTGGATGAGCAGTTCTTC
>NA|TRBV7-2|TRBJ1-1|few
CASRWSGTEAFF
TGTGCCAGCAGGTGGTCGGGGACTGAAGCTTTCTTT
>TRBD1|TRBV7-2|TRBJ1-2|NA
CAGSLVGPGGYGYTF
TGTGCCGGCAGCTTAGTCGGGCCAGGGGGCTATGGCTACACCTTC
>NA|TRBV6-4|TRBJ2-1|NA
CASSASPYLSYNEQFF
TGTGCCAGCAGTGCCTCCCCCTACCTTTCCTACAATGAGCAGTTCTTC
>NA|TRBV11-2|TRBJ1-1|NA
CASSNRTEAFF
TGTGCCAGCAGCAATCGGACTGAAGCTTTCTTT
>TRBD2|TRBV12-5|TRBJ2-1|NA
CASGPDSGTLHNEQFF
TGTGCTAGTGGCCCCGACAGCGGGACCCTACACAATGAGCAGTTCTTC
>TRBD1|TRBV18|TRBJ1-1|NA
CASSPPAGGLFKAFF
TGTGCCAGCTCACCACCAGCAGGGGGGCTCTTTAAGGCTTTCTTT
>TRBD2|TRBV5-4|TRBJ2-1|NA
CASSPGTSGRVLSYNEQFF
TGTGCCAGCAGCCCCGGGACTAGCGGGAGGGTGTTGTCCTACAATGAGCAGTTCTTC
>TRBD1|TRBV6-6|TRBJ2-2|NA
CASSYRDRRDTGELFF
TGTGCCAGCAGTTACCGGGACAGACGAGACACCGGGGAGCTGTTTTTT
>TRBD2|TRBV11-2|TRBJ2-7|NA
CASSPTSGDSYEQYF
TGTGCCAGCAGCCCTACTAGCGGAGACTCCTACGAGCAGTACTTC
>TRBD1|TRBV5-8|TRBJ1-1|NA
CASSSPGTGTTEAFF
TGTGCCAGCAGCTCCCCCGGGACAGGGACCACTGAAGCTTTCTTT
>NA|TRBV30|TRBJ2-6|NA
CAWTVLGSGANVLTF
TGTGCCTGGACCGTACTCGGCTCTGGGGCCAACGTCCTGACTTTC
>NA|TRBV6-5|TRBJ1-2|few
CASRQGSGYTF
TGTGCCAGCAGGCAGGGATCAGGCTACACCTTC
>TRBD1|TRBV6-5|TRBJ1-1|NA
CASSFMDRGTEAFF
TGTGCCAGCAGTTTCATGGACAGGGGCACTGAAGCTTTCTTT
>NA|TRBV19|TRBJ1-4|NA
CASSPDRGNEKLFF
TGTGCCAGTAGCCCCGACAGAGGTAATGAAAAACTGTTTTTT
>NA|TRBV5-6|TRBJ2-3|few
CASSLLAKSTDTQYF
TGTGCCAGCAGCTTGCTAGCAAAAAGCACAGATACGCAGTATTTT
>TRBD2|TRBV23-1|TRBJ2-3|NA
CASSLTHQPSGRTTSTDTQYF
TGCGCCAGCAGTCTAACCCACCAACCTAGCGGGAGAACCACTAGCACAGATACGCAGTATTTT
>NA|TRBV5-4|TRBJ2-7|once
CASSPGAVGEQYF
TGTGCCAGCTCTCCCGGCGCGGTGGGCGAGCAGTACTTC
>TRBD1|TRBV5-1|TRBJ2-7|NA
CASSYGQGGYEQYF
TGCGCCAGCAGCTATGGACAGGGAGGCTACGAGCAGTACTTC
>NA|TRBV2|TRBJ1-1|few
CATLPGESSPEAFF
TGTGCCACCTTACCGGGGGAATCGAGCCCTGAAGCTTTCTTT
>TRBD2|TRBV6-1|TRBJ2-7|few
CASSKVSGRSAYEQYF
TGTGCCAGCAGTAAAGTTAGCGGGAGAAGTGCCTACGAGCAGTACTTC
>TRBD1|TRBV7-3|TRBJ2-2|NA
CASSFKREDRVTGELFF
TGTGCCAGCAGCTTCAAACGTGAGGACAGGGTCACCGGGGAGCTGTTTTTT
>NA|TRBV14|TRBJ1-1|NA
CASSQNRQTEAFF
TGTGCCAGCAGCCAAAACAGGCAAACTGAAGCTTTCTTT
>TRBD1|TRBV5-1|TRBJ1-1|few
CASGGTGGSAFF
TGCGCCAGCGGGGGGACAGGGGGCTCAGCTTTCTTT
>NA|TRBV28|TRBJ1-2|NA
CASRVGGAYGYTF
TGTGCCAGCAGGGTCGGGGGGGCCTATGGCTACACCTTC